The following is a TCR beta chain sequence with its context. This clone showed up many times. Its specific antigen is unknown. No per-base quality is available; no much larger clone lies one base away. This sample stems from a study of metastatic and nonmetastatic thyroid tumors (TCRdb year 2020). Background on the whole study: Repertoires from peripheral blood and from tumor or nodule tissue samples of malignant and benign thyroid patients were compared.

The method behind the library was PCR. Sequencing instrument: Illumina HiSeq 4000. High-throughput sequencing was used to profile the CDR3 region of the TCR beta-chain in every patient. The authors processed their data as follows. The researchers built a classifier to tell apart papillary thyroid cancer patients with distant metastasis, based on CDR3 differences among clinicopathological groups. Repertoire diversity was assessed with the Shannon index, and tumor-blood repertoire similarity with the Morisita-Horn index. TCRdb redid the processing of the public reads, applying fastp at Q25 and MiXCR, and retained in-frame beta chains. The V and J calls were determined by TCRdb, not by the authors. Counted in this sample were 30,000 to 40,000 clones; about 29% of them appeared once. The leading ten clones occupy 6% to 8% of the sample. Germline trimming: 3 bases from V, 6 bases from J; junction bases outside gene matches: 9. Spanning cysteine to phenylalanine, the CDR3 consists of 17 amino acids. The retained sequence is limited to the CDR3, 51 bases, with the frame set at the first base. As encoded in the germline V gene, CDR1 is ENHRY while CDR2 is SYGVKD.

Before undergoing thyroid surgery, none of the patients had been given any kind of treatment. Using T-cell receptor beta sequencing, the researchers looked back retrospectively at clinical samples from patients, gathered between about 2011 and 2019. The research as a whole found: In both blood and tumor samples, malignant tumors were reported to have significantly higher TCR beta diversity than benign nodules.

The chain is assembled from TRBV10-3 and TRBJ1-5, with 12 central nucleotides matching TRBD1. This clonotype originated in a female donor with papillary thyroid cancer or a benign thyroid nodule (not recorded which). Some clones in this sample may be carry-over from other donors' samples. The specimen sequenced was blood. Here the CDR3 is given as CAISEGTGGASGQPQHF. The DNA is TGTGCCATCAGTGAAGGGACAGGGGGCGCGTCGGGTCAGCCCCAGCATTTT.